The 18 T cell receptor beta chains below were found in one sample sequenced in a study of beta chain features in type 1 diabetes. Their antigens remain unidentified. Study conclusions and caveats: Within each of all four CD4+ subsets, Type 1 diabetes patients had TCRB CDR3s that were moderately but significantly shorter.

The investigators reverse transcribed all of the isolated RNA, so they sequenced expressed TCRB transcripts. This table comes from immunoSEQ multiplex PCR, and its TCRdb copy is limited to in-frame clones, with some not included. The data show some 700,000 clones, with around 15% seen just once and around 0.022% held by the top ten. Sequences were obtained from naive CD4+ T cells from blood. These receptors were obtained from a man aged 18 to 30 with type 1 diabetes.

V and J are TRBV27 and TRBJ1-2; D is possibly TRBD1 (5 bases). Trimming took off 7 bases at V and 4 bases at J, with 16 bases between the two ends. The CDR3 length is 14 residues. Germline V lookup: CDR1 MNHEY, CDR2 SMNVEV (reference sequence). The chain's CDR3 is CASKRGLEAYGYTF. The DNA for the CDR3 is TGTGCCAGCAAGAGGGGACTCGAGGCCTATGGCTACACCTTC.

A few counts support this clone. The chain carries TRBV9 and TRBJ1-1; TRBD1 matches 9 bases. J gave up 4 bases and V 1 base, and 11 bases lay outside the gene matches. Per the germline V gene, CDR1 is SGDLS and CDR2 is YYNGEE. The CDR3 runs to 17 residues. The CDR3 region has the DNA TGTGCCAGCAGCGTATGGGGGACAGGGCTATTACCCACTGAAGCTTTCTTT. This translates into CASSVWGTGLLPTEAFF.

This clone occurred a few times. J is TRBJ2-5 and V is TRBV29-1, with 12 bases matching TRBD2. The V gene end was trimmed by 6 bases and the J gene end by 5 bases; junction bases not matched to a gene: 7. The length of the CDR3 is 14 residues. From germline, CDR1 is SQVTM and CDR2 ANQGSEA. The DNA of the CDR3 is TGCAGCGTAGGCTTTGGACTAGCGGGGGAGACCCAGTACTTC. Encoded protein: CSVGFGLAGETQYF.

This clone was counted a few times. The gene calls are TRBV6-5 and TRBJ1-6, with 10 bases lining up with TRBD1. This CDR3 contains 15 residues. J lost 9 bases, V lost 6 bases, and 8 bases had no gene match. The V gene's germline CDR1 is MNHEY and CDR2 SVGAGI. This CDR3 reads CASSSGQGYGSPLHF. CDR3 sequence (DNA): TGTGCCAGCAGCTCGGGACAGGGGTATGGTTCACCCCTCCACTTT.

The chain employs TRBV7-8 and TRBJ2-1; 7 nucleotides line up with TRBD1. Germline CDR1 reads SGHVS; CDR2 reads FQNEAQ. This CDR3 spans 15 amino acids. V lost 1 base, J lost 3 bases, and 3 bases stayed unmatched. CDR3 protein: CASSLVGGFYNEQFF. CDR3 coding DNA: TGTGCCAGCAGCTTAGTAGGGGGCTTCTACAATGAGCAGTTCTTC.

The chain is built from TRBV18 and TRBJ1-6; no clear D. CDR1 is KGHSH and CDR2 is LQKENI in the germline V gene. Trimming took 0 bases from V and 7 from J, leaving 16 bases between them. The CDR3 extends over 17 amino acids. The CDR3 loop reads CASSPPEERALNSPLHF. In nucleotides, the CDR3 is TGTGCCAGCTCACCACCCGAGGAAAGGGCGCTAAATTCACCCCTCCACTTT.

The rearrangement joins TRBV9 to TRBJ2-5, with TRBD1 as a possible D gene (6 bases). Between the trimmed V and J ends, which lost 0 bases and 4 bases, there was a span of 13 bases. The CDR3 has 15 amino acids. CDR1 is SGDLS and CDR2 is YYNGEE in the germline V gene. The CDR3 nucleotides read TGTGCCAGCAGCGTAGGTTGGGGGCGCGGAGAGACCCAGTACTTC. Protein sequence: CASSVGWGRGETQYF. The full variable domain, its missing parts supplied by reference TRBV9 and TRBJ2-5, is DSGVTQTPKHLITATGQRVTLRCSPRSGDLSVYWYQQSLDQGLQFLIQYYNGEERAKGNILERFSAQQFPDLHSELNLSSLELGDSALYFCASSVGWGRGETQYFGPGTRLLVL.

This chain connects TRBV4-1 to TRBJ1-3; no clear D gene. CDR1 and CDR2 (germline): MGHRA, YSYEKL. This CDR3 spans 15 amino acids. The ends were cut back, 1 base at V and 0 bases at J, with 7 bases in the middle. In DNA form, the CDR3 reads TGCGCCAGCAGCCAAGTCAGAGACTCTGGAAACACCATATATTTT. Translated, it gives CASSQVRDSGNTIYF.

This clone was found a few times. This chain connects TRBV10-3 to TRBJ2-5, with 8 bases identical to TRBD1. Trimming at V came to 6 bases and at J to 3 bases, leaving 3 bases not matched to a gene. Germline CDR1 is ENHRY and CDR2 is SYGVKD. The CDR3 consists of 13 residues. The CDR3 sequence: CAISKTGEETQYF. CDR3 DNA: TGTGCCATCAGCAAGACAGGGGAAGAGACCCAGTACTTC.

This chain uses TRBV7-8 with TRBJ1-2; 9 nucleotides align to TRBD1. Germline V lookup: CDR1 SGHVS, CDR2 FQNEAQ. The CDR3 has 15 residues. V lost 1 base, J lost 3 bases, and 3 bases stayed unmatched. CDR3 loop: CASSLDGQGYYGYTF. In DNA, the CDR3 is TGTGCCAGCAGCTTAGACGGACAGGGGTACTATGGCTACACCTTC. Full variable domain (rest looked up from reference TRBV7-8 and TRBJ1-2): GAGVSQSPRYKVAKRGQDVALRCDPISGHVSLFWYQQALGQGPEFLTYFQNEAQLDKSGLPSDRFFAERPEGSVSTLKIQRTQQEDSAVYLCASSLDGQGYYGYTFGSGTRLTVV.

This sequence joins TRBV6-5 and TRBJ1-1; 8 bases align to TRBD1. Germline V gene lookup returns CDR1 MNHEY and CDR2 SVGAGI. With V trimmed by 0 bases and J by 4 bases, 4 bases remained unmatched. The CDR3 spans 15 residues. The DNA of the CDR3 is TGTGCCAGCAGTTACTCATGGGGACAGGCCACTGAAGCTTTCTTT. It specifies CASSYSWGQATEAFF.

The V call is TRBV2, the J call TRBJ1-1; D call uncertain. Germline CDR1 reads SNHLY; CDR2 reads FYNNEI. This CDR3 spans 11 amino acids. The ends were cut back, 4 bases at V and 3 bases at J, with 3 bases in the middle. The DNA of the CDR3 is TGTGCCAGCAGTGGGCACACTGAAGCTTTCTTT. Translating it yields CASSGHTEAFF. The full variable domain, in which reference TRBV2 and TRBJ1-1 provide the parts outside the CDR3, is EPEVTQTPSHQVTQMGQEVILRCVPISNHLYFYWYRQILGQKVEFLVSFYNNEISEKSEIFDDQFSVERPDGSNFTLKIRSTKLEDSAMYFCASSGHTEAFFGQGTRLTVV.

The chain recombines TRBV4-1 with TRBJ1-1; no firm D call. Trimming left V 3 bases short and J 1 base short, with 9 bases between. Germline CDR1 and CDR2: MGHRA and YSYEKL. The CDR3 has 14 amino acids. CDR3 nucleotide sequence: TGCGCCAGCAGCCACGGACGGGCGAACACTGAAGCTTTCTTT. Its protein product is CASSHGRANTEAFF.

The chain uses TRBV18 and TRBJ1-2; D might be TRBD1 (6 bases). Trimming removed 3 bases from V and 0 bases from J, with 11 bases in between. Per the germline V gene, CDR1 is KGHSH and CDR2 is LQKENI. CDR3 length: 15 residues. The CDR3 region has the DNA TGTGCCAGCTCACCCCCAGGACAGACTAACTATGGCTACACCTTC. It yields the protein CASSPPGQTNYGYTF.

This clone appeared a few times. The V call is TRBV10-3, the J call TRBJ1-1, with a possible D match to TRBD1 (5 bases). This CDR3 is 13 amino acids long. Trimming took off 8 bases at V and 2 bases at J, with 12 bases between the two ends. CDR1 and CDR2 from the germline V gene are ENHRY and SYGVKD. The CDR3 nucleotides read TGTGCCATCTTGAGCGGGACCAACACTGAAGCTTTCTTT. Protein sequence: CAILSGTNTEAFF.

J is TRBJ2-1 and V is TRBV9; D uncertain. There are 16 residues in the CDR3. Germline V gene sequence: CDR1 SGDLS, CDR2 YYNGEE. Trimming took off 4 bases at V and 3 bases at J, with 17 bases between the two ends. CDR3 loop: CASSPSRVHRYNEQFF. DNA for the CDR3: TGTGCCAGCAGCCCCAGTAGGGTACACCGCTACAATGAGCAGTTCTTC.

This clone was seen only a few times. This chain uses TRBV14 with TRBJ2-7; 7 nucleotides match TRBD1. With 6 bases clipped from V and 5 bases from J, the junction kept 10 bases outside the gene matches. This CDR3 spans 14 amino acids. CDR1 and CDR2 (germline): SGHDN, FVKESK. The CDR3 protein is CASSSDRAFDEQYF. In DNA, the CDR3 is TGTGCCAGCAGTTCCGACAGGGCTTTCGACGAGCAGTACTTC.

This clone showed up just a few times. The chain links TRBV9 to TRBJ2-7; D may be TRBD1 or TRBD2 (5 bases each). From germline, CDR1 is SGDLS and CDR2 YYNGEE. The CDR3 extends over 14 amino acids. V lost 4 bases, J lost 6 bases, and 17 bases lay in between. As DNA, the CDR3 is TGTGCCAGCAGCCCCCGGGGCAATTATGGCGAGCAGTACTTC. This translates into CASSPRGNYGEQYF.